The 31 T cell receptor beta chains given below trace back to one sample, sequenced in a study of shared clonotypes between healthy human individuals. Profiling relied on immunoSEQ multiplex PCR, and the TCRdb table lists in-frame clones only, not all of them. The data show about 470,000 clones, roughly three quarters seen once. The sequenced sample was PBMCs. These TCRs come from a woman aged 40 to 50 in good health. Some clones in this sample may be carry-over from other donors' samples.

The chain links TRBV19 to TRBJ2-1, with no clear D. The CDR3 runs 12 residues. Per the germline V gene, CDR1 is LNHDA and CDR2 is SQIVND (reference sequence). Trimming shortened V by 5 bases and J by 7 bases, and 9 bases separated the two germline ends. CDR3: CASSVRLNEQFF. The CDR3 DNA sequence: TGTGCCAGTAGTGTCCGCTTGAATGAGCAGTTCTTC.

This sequence joins TRBV28 and TRBJ1-2, with 9 bases fitting TRBD1. This CDR3 has 13 amino acids. Germline V gene data show CDR1 as MDHEN and CDR2 as SYDVKM. V gave up 6 bases and J gave up 4 bases; unmatched junction bases: 3. The CDR3 spells CASRGTGLYGYTF. The CDR3 DNA reads as TGTGCCAGCAGAGGGACAGGGCTCTATGGCTACACCTTC.

V gene TRBV5-4 combines with J gene TRBJ1-4; D possibly corresponds to TRBD1 (6 bases). Germline lookup yields CDR1 SGHNT and CDR2 YYREEE (reference sequence). The ends were cut back, 1 base at V and 6 bases at J, with 10 bases in the middle. CDR3 length: 14 residues. For the CDR3, the DNA is TGTGCCAGCAGCTTGTCTGGGGGCGATGAAAAACTGTTTTTT. It encodes CASSLSGGDEKLFF. The full variable domain, its missing parts supplied by reference TRBV5-4 and TRBJ1-4, is ETGVTQSPTHLIKTRGQQVTLRCSSQSGHNTVSWYQQALGQGPQFIFQYYREEENGRGNFPPRFSGLQFPNYSSELNVNALELDDSALYLCASSLSGGDEKLFFGSGTQLSVL.

This clone was detected a few times. The chain carries TRBV11-2 and TRBJ1-1; D uncertain. V shed 3 bases and J shed 0 bases, with 2 bases lying between them. Germline V gene data show CDR1 as SGHAT and CDR2 as FQNNGV. This CDR3 comprises 12 residues. In nucleotides, the CDR3 is TGTGCCAGCAGCTTTGTGAACACTGAAGCTTTCTTT. It yields the protein CASSFVNTEAFF.

The chain employs TRBV21-1 and TRBJ2-1. TRBV21-1 constitutes a pseudogene. The CDR3 length is 12 residues. The CDR3 here is CASSKESNEQFF. The CDR3 DNA sequence: TGTGCCAGCAGCAAAGAGTCGAATGAGCAGTTCTTC.

This chain's CDR3 is CAWSELMGTTGLFF. DNA of the CDR3: TGTGCCTGGAGTGAACTGATGGGTACGACAGGACTGTTTTTT. The chain is built from TRBV30 and TRBJ1-4; the D gene is possibly TRBD1 (6 bases). The CDR3 spans 14 residues. Germline V gives CDR1 GTSNPN, CDR2 SVGIG (reference sequence). V lost 1 base to trimming and J lost 13 bases, with 19 bases between them.

The V call is TRBV11-3, the J call TRBJ2-3; D ambiguous. Germline V gene sequence: CDR1 SGHNT, CDR2 YENEEA. This CDR3 has 14 residues. V was trimmed by 2 bases and J by 2 bases, leaving 8 bases between them. CDR3 protein: CASSLRPNTDTQYF. The CDR3 nucleotides are TGTGCCAGCAGCTTAAGGCCCAACACAGATACGCAGTATTTT.

The chain is built from TRBV5-1 and TRBJ2-7; D perhaps matches TRBD1 (6 bases). This CDR3 is 16 amino acids long. The V end was cut by 5 bases, the J end by 4 bases, with 22 bases between. Germline V gives CDR1 SGHRS, CDR2 YFSETQ. The CDR3 loop reads CASRRGLPGAIYEQYF. In DNA, the CDR3 is TGCGCCAGCAGGCGAGGACTCCCAGGGGCTATATACGAGCAGTACTTC.

The chain is built from TRBV28 and TRBJ1-4; tentatively, D is TRBD1 (6 bases). V was shortened by 0 bases and J by 8 bases, with 13 bases between the two germline ends. CDR3 size: 15 residues. CDR1 MDHEN and CDR2 SYDVKM come from the germline V gene. DNA for the CDR3: TGTGCCAGCAGTTTATGGGGCCAGGGGAGGGAAAAACTGTTTTTT. Its protein product is CASSLWGQGREKLFF.

This rearrangement joins TRBV7-9 to TRBJ2-7, with 9 bases lining up with TRBD2. V shed 2 bases and J 1 base; nucleotides not matched to a gene: 3. In germline, CDR1 is SEHNR, CDR2 FQNEAQ (reference sequence). The CDR3 length is 15 residues. The CDR3 sequence is CASSLSLAGSYEQYF. As DNA, the CDR3 is TGTGCCAGCAGCTTATCACTAGCGGGTTCCTACGAGCAGTACTTC.

The DNA for the CDR3 is TGCGCCAGCAGCCTAAGGTGGGGGACTTCCTACAATGAGCAGTTCTTC. Translation gives CASSLRWGTSYNEQFF. The chain employs TRBV5-1 and TRBJ2-1; D is possibly TRBD2 (6 bases). CDR1 SGHRS and CDR2 YFSETQ come from the germline V gene. V was clipped by 4 bases and J by 1 base, with 15 bases between them. CDR3 length: 16 amino acids.

The chain joins TRBV5-4 to TRBJ2-1; 12 nucleotides match TRBD2. The junction had 6 bases not matched to a gene; V was cut back by 1 base and J by 10 bases. This CDR3 has 15 residues. The V gene's germline CDR1 is SGHNT and CDR2 YYREEE (reference sequence). CDR3 protein: CASSLSASGRAEQFF. CDR3 bases: TGTGCCAGCAGCTTGAGCGCTAGCGGGAGGGCCGAGCAGTTCTTC.

V usage is TRBV4-3 and J usage is TRBJ2-2, with 14 bases fitting TRBD2. CDR1 LGHNA and CDR2 YSLEER come from the germline V gene. The V and J ends lost 4 bases and 0 bases, in that order; junction bases with no gene match: 4. This CDR3 spans 18 amino acids. This chain's CDR3 is CASSRRTSGRSNTGELFF. The CDR3 DNA is TGCGCCAGCAGCCGCCGGACTAGCGGGAGGTCGAACACCGGGGAGCTGTTTTTT.

This clone came up once. The V gene is TRBV28, the J gene TRBJ1-1; D perhaps matches TRBD1 (6 bases). Trimming removed 5 bases from V and 3 bases from J, with 19 bases in between. The CDR3 sequence is 16 residues long. Germline-derived CDR1 and CDR2 are MDHEN and SYDVKM. The CDR3 sequence is CASSPEGGRLYTEAFF. CDR3 nucleotides: TGTGCCAGCAGTCCCGAAGGGGGTCGGTTGTACACTGAAGCTTTCTTT. Filled out from reference TRBV28 and TRBJ1-1, the complete variable domain reads DVKVTQSSRYLVKRTGEKVFLECVQDMDHENMFWYRQDPGLGLRLIYFSYDVKMKEKGDIPEGYSVSREKKERFSLILESASTNQTSMYLCASSPEGGRLYTEAFFGQGTRLTVV.

The V call is TRBV4-2, the J call TRBJ2-5; D possibly corresponds to TRBD2 (5 bases). Trimming left V 0 bases short and J 1 base short, with 12 bases between. The CDR3 has 16 residues. The germline CDR1 and CDR2 sequences are LGHNA and YNFKEQ. The CDR3 here is CASSQDIRRSQETQYF. In DNA, the CDR3 is TGTGCCAGCAGCCAAGATATCCGGAGGTCCCAAGAGACCCAGTACTTC.

This clone was detected many times. This chain uses TRBV4-2 with TRBJ2-2; 8 nucleotides match TRBD1. Germline CDR1 LGHNA, CDR2 YNFKEQ. The CDR3 sequence is 14 residues long. V gave up 3 bases and J gave up 7 bases; unmatched junction bases: 4. CDR3 DNA sequence: TGTGCCAGCAGCCAGGACAGGGAGGTCGGGGAGCTGTTTTTT. As protein: CASSQDREVGELFF.

The chain has TRBV11-3 and TRBJ2-2, with a weak D call TRBD1 (6 bases). CDR3 length equals 16 residues. Germline CDR1 and CDR2: SGHNT and YENEEA. V dropped 5 bases and J dropped 7 bases, with 20 bases sitting between them. The CDR3 reads CASSPRAGTTVGELFF. In DNA form, the CDR3 reads TGTGCCAGCAGCCCACGCGCAGGGACAACAGTCGGGGAGCTGTTTTTT.

The gene calls are TRBV14 and TRBJ2-4; maybe TRBD2 (6 bases). This CDR3 is built from 13 residues. The germline gives CDR1 SGHDN, CDR2 FVKESK. V gave up 2 bases and J gave up 8 bases, with 10 bases separating them. The CDR3 reads CASSQYPGDIQYF. CDR3 in DNA: TGTGCCAGCAGCCAATATCCGGGGGACATTCAGTACTTC.

V is TRBV5-1 and J is TRBJ2-7; 7 nucleotides match TRBD2. The germline gives CDR1 SGHRS, CDR2 YFSETQ. V shed 0 bases, J shed 4 bases, and the junction held 7 bases outside the gene matches. This CDR3 comprises 15 residues. The CDR3 nucleotides are TGCGCCAGCAGCTTGGTGGTAGCGGGTTCTTACGAGCAGTACTTC. This encodes CASSLVVAGSYEQYF.

The chain is built from TRBV6-6 and TRBJ1-5, with a tentative D call TRBD1 (6 bases). In germline, CDR1 is MNHNY, CDR2 SVGAGI (reference sequence). This CDR3 region has 14 residues. Trimming cost V 4 bases and J 4 bases, with 11 bases left between them. The CDR3 loop is CASSFSGENQPQHF. In nucleotides, the CDR3 is TGTGCCAGCAGTTTCTCAGGGGAAAATCAGCCCCAGCATTTT.

The chain couples TRBV27 to TRBJ1-2; D is perhaps TRBD1 (5 bases). The CDR3 has 14 amino acids. Germline loops: CDR1 MNHEY, CDR2 SMNVEV (reference sequence). Between the trimmed V and J ends, which lost 3 bases and 2 bases, there was a span of 10 bases. This CDR3 reads CASSFAGRNYGYTF. The CDR3 nucleotides read TGTGCCAGCAGTTTTGCGGGACGCAACTATGGCTACACCTTC.

This clone has a handful of counts. The same CDR3 is also encoded by other DNA sequences in this sample. The V gene is TRBV11-2, the J gene TRBJ2-5; unclear D gene. In germline, CDR1 is SGHAT, CDR2 FQNNGV. Trimming stripped 0 bases from V and 4 bases from J, with 3 bases between. The length of the CDR3 is 12 residues. The CDR3 sequence: CASSLDRETQYF. In nucleotides, the CDR3 is TGTGCCAGCAGCTTAGATCGAGAGACCCAGTACTTC. Combining the CDR3 with reference TRBV11-2 and TRBJ2-5 gives the whole variable domain EAGVAQSPRYKIIEKRQSVAFWCNPISGHATLYWYQQILGQGPKLLIQFQNNGVVDDSQLPKDRFSAERLKGVDSTLKIQPAKLEDSAVYLCASSLDRETQYFGPGTRLLVL.

The gene calls are TRBV9 and TRBJ2-2; TRBD1 might be the D (6 bases). The CDR3 totals 13 residues. Per the germline V gene, CDR1 is SGDLS and CDR2 is YYNGEE. V dropped 5 bases and J dropped 6 bases, with 11 bases sitting between them. CDR3 coding DNA: TGTGCCAGCAGTCTAGGGGGTTCCGGGGAGCTGTTTTTT. Encoded protein: CASSLGGSGELFF.

The rearrangement joins TRBV30 to TRBJ2-6, with TRBD1 matching 8 bases. This CDR3 spans 17 amino acids. Germline V gene lookup returns CDR1 GTSNPN and CDR2 SVGIG (reference sequence). Unmatched junction bases numbered 6, after V lost 2 bases and J lost 0 bases. The chain's CDR3 is CAWSRTGSSSGANVLTF. Here the CDR3 DNA reads TGTGCCTGGAGTCGGACAGGGTCGAGCTCTGGGGCCAACGTCCTGACTTTC.

The chain uses TRBV5-1 and TRBJ2-1, with a possible D match to TRBD2 (6 bases). Per germline, CDR1 SGHRS and CDR2 YFSETQ. V was cut by 0 bases and J by 7 bases, with 17 bases left in between. The CDR3 consists of 16 residues. The CDR3 region is CASSLATSSVQNEQFF. The CDR3, as DNA: TGCGCCAGCAGCTTGGCCACTAGCTCGGTGCAAAATGAGCAGTTCTTC.

V gene TRBV11-2 combines with J gene TRBJ2-1; 15 nucleotides match TRBD2. The CDR3 covers 17 residues. Germline V gives CDR1 SGHAT, CDR2 FQNNGV. Trimming took 5 bases from V and 5 from J; bases not matched to a gene: 7. For the CDR3, the DNA is TGTGCCAGCAGCGCTCGGACTAGCGGGAGGGCCAACAATGAGCAGTTCTTC. Residues: CASSARTSGRANNEQFF.

The chain links TRBV6-1 to TRBJ1-4, with D possibly TRBD1 on 6 matching bases. The germline V gene encodes CDR1 MNHNS and CDR2 SASEGT. This CDR3 has 14 residues. Between the trimmed V and J ends, which lost 3 bases and 5 bases, there was a span of 10 bases. In nucleotides, the CDR3 is TGTGCCAGCAGTGATGGGGGCGCGAATGAAAAACTGTTTTTT. Protein: CASSDGGANEKLFF.

A note on this clone: Other DNA sequences from this sample encode an identical CDR3 as well. This rearrangement joins TRBV7-3 to TRBJ2-3; D remains ambiguous. From germline, CDR1 is SGHTA and CDR2 FQGTGA. V dropped 2 bases and J dropped 1 base, with 7 bases sitting between them. The length of the CDR3 is 14 residues. The CDR3 here is CASSLLGGTDTQYF. Written as DNA, the CDR3 is TGTGCCAGCAGCTTACTTGGGGGCACAGATACGCAGTATTTT.

The chain combines TRBV10-3 with TRBJ2-3, with a tentative D call TRBD2 (5 bases). V lost 8 bases, J lost 1 base, and 10 bases lay in between. Germline V gene lookup returns CDR1 ENHRY and CDR2 SYGVKD. This CDR3 is 13 amino acids long. Here the CDR3 reads CAISPRGTDTQYF. DNA for the CDR3: TGTGCCATCTCTCCGCGGGGCACAGATACGCAGTATTTT.

This chain links TRBV15 with TRBJ2-3; D gene unclear. This CDR3 has 15 amino acids. V lost 2 bases and J 1 base, leaving 10 bases between the germline ends. Germline lookup yields CDR1 LNHNV and CDR2 YYDKDF (reference sequence). CDR3 loop: CATSRLVVGTDTQYF. CDR3 coding DNA: TGTGCCACCAGCAGACTAGTAGTGGGCACAGATACGCAGTATTTT.

The V call is TRBV18, the J call TRBJ1-3; TRBD1 aligns across 8 bases. V dropped 8 bases and J dropped 4; count of bases not matched to a gene: 1. The germline gives CDR1 KGHSH, CDR2 LQKENI. The length of the CDR3 is 12 residues. CDR3 coding DNA: TGTGCCAGCCGGACAGGGGGAAACACCATATATTTT. It codes for CASRTGGNTIYF.